The 27 T cell receptor beta chains presented below share a single source sample, sequenced in a study of shared clonotypes between healthy human individuals. Measured with immunoSEQ multiplex PCR; TCRdb has only the in-frame clones, and not every one. The table lists more than 2 million clones, over 85% of them singletons. Naive CD8 cells lacked CD45RO and underwent positive selection for CCR7, leaving out terminally differentiated effector memory CD45RA+ cells. The sample consisted of naive CD8+ T cells sorted from blood. The origin of the receptors is a man younger than 30 in good health.

This sequence joins TRBV27 and TRBJ1-4, with a possible D match to TRBD1 (5 bases). The CDR3 extends over 14 amino acids. Germline CDR1 is MNHEY and CDR2 is SMNVEV (reference sequence). The ends were cut back, 3 bases at V and 10 bases at J, with 15 bases in the middle. The CDR3 loop reads CASSFGQGVGKLFF. The CDR3 nucleotides are TGTGCCAGCAGTTTCGGGCAGGGAGTTGGAAAACTGTTTTTT.

The genes are TRBV7-2 and TRBJ2-7; unclear D gene. V dropped 5 bases and J dropped 3 bases, with 14 bases sitting between them. Germline V gene sequence: CDR1 SGHTA, CDR2 FQGNSA. This CDR3 comprises 14 residues. CDR3 residues: CASSHRHPFYEQYF. The CDR3, as DNA: TGTGCCAGCAGCCATCGACACCCTTTCTACGAGCAGTACTTC.

The CDR3 loop is CASSGQGPEAFF. The CDR3, as DNA: TGTGCCAGCAGCGGACAGGGGCCTGAAGCTTTCTTT. The V and J genes are TRBV9 and TRBJ1-1; 8 bases match TRBD1. V lost 3 bases to trimming and J lost 6 bases; unmatched junction nucleotides: 1. Germline V lookup: CDR1 SGDLS, CDR2 YYNGEE. This CDR3 comprises 12 residues. The variable domain in full, completed from reference TRBV9 and TRBJ1-1, reads DSGVTQTPKHLITATGQRVTLRCSPRSGDLSVYWYQQSLDQGLQFLIQYYNGEERAKGNILERFSAQQFPDLHSELNLSSLELGDSALYFCASSGQGPEAFFGQGTRLTVV.

The chain carries TRBV7-3 and TRBJ2-3; 11 nucleotides match TRBD2. CDR1 and CDR2 (germline): SGHTA, FQGTGA. Unmatched junction bases numbered 7, after V lost 6 bases and J lost 2 bases. This CDR3 is built from 16 residues. The CDR3 region is CASSSLAGADTDTQYF. Here the CDR3 DNA reads TGTGCCAGCAGTTCACTAGCGGGGGCCGACACAGATACGCAGTATTTT.

The chain couples TRBV29-1 to TRBJ2-7; a weak D match, TRBD1 (6 bases). Germline CDR1 and CDR2: SQVTM and ANQGSEA. With 0 bases removed from V and 2 bases from J, the gap between germline ends came to 11 bases. CDR3 length equals 14 residues. The CDR3 coding sequence is TGCAGCGTTGAAGATCGGGACACGACCTACGAGCAGTACTTC. It is translated as CSVEDRDTTYEQYF.

The rearrangement links TRBV29-1 to TRBJ2-5; 7 bases map to TRBD2. V lost 7 bases, J lost 5 bases, and 1 base stayed unmatched. CDR3 size: 10 residues. Germline V gene sequence: CDR1 SQVTM, CDR2 ANQGSEA. The CDR3 is CSGEGETQYF. The CDR3 DNA is TGCAGCGGGGAGGGGGAGACCCAGTACTTC.

With regard to this clone: In the same sample, other DNA sequences code for this CDR3. The J gene is TRBJ2-3, the V gene TRBV30, with a possible D match to TRBD1 (6 bases). CDR1 and CDR2 from the germline V gene are GTSNPN and SVGIG (reference sequence). V lost 2 bases and J 1 base, leaving 10 bases between the germline ends. This CDR3 comprises 14 residues. Here the CDR3 DNA reads TGTGCCTGGAGTTTGACAGGAGGCACAGATACGCAGTATTTT. Residues: CAWSLTGGTDTQYF.

The J gene is TRBJ2-7, the V gene TRBV6-5; no firm D call. The V gene lost 2 bases and the J gene lost 4 bases, with 18 bases spanning the gap. This CDR3 is built from 16 residues. Per the germline V gene, CDR1 is MNHEY and CDR2 is SVGAGI. CDR3 in amino acids: CASSYTPLGISYEQYF. The CDR3 nucleotides are TGTGCCAGCAGTTACACCCCCCTAGGGATTTCATACGAGCAGTACTTC.

This sequence joins TRBV9 and TRBJ1-2; a possible D gene is TRBD1 (6 bases). V dropped 1 base and J dropped 5 bases, with 21 bases sitting between them. The CDR3 has 17 amino acids. CDR1 and CDR2 from the germline V gene are SGDLS and YYNGEE. As DNA, the CDR3 is TGTGCCAGCAGCGTATACCCCGGGCAGGGGATCGGGTATGGCTACACCTTC. Amino acid sequence: CASSVYPGQGIGYGYTF. The whole variable domain, filled in from reference TRBV9 and TRBJ1-2, reads DSGVTQTPKHLITATGQRVTLRCSPRSGDLSVYWYQQSLDQGLQFLIQYYNGEERAKGNILERFSAQQFPDLHSELNLSSLELGDSALYFCASSVYPGQGIGYGYTFGSGTRLTVV.

This clone has just one count. The CDR3 DNA sequence: TGTGCCTGGAGTCCGGGACTAGCGGGGCCTCGAGACCCCACAGATACGCAGTATTTT. Translated: CAWSPGLAGPRDPTDTQYF. This chain connects TRBV30 to TRBJ2-3, with TRBD2 matching over 13 bases. Germline V gene sequence: CDR1 GTSNPN, CDR2 SVGIG (reference sequence). V was pared by 2 bases and J by 2 bases, with 13 bases of the junction left unmatched. The CDR3 has 19 residues.

J is TRBJ2-7 and V is TRBV27, with D perhaps matching TRBD1 or TRBD2 (5 bases each). Germline V gene lookup returns CDR1 MNHEY and CDR2 SMNVEV (reference sequence). The V and J ends lost 2 bases and 2 bases respectively, with 16 bases between them. The CDR3 extends over 16 amino acids. The CDR3 DNA is TGTGCCAGCAGTTTAACCGCCCAGGGAGACCCCTACGAGCAGTACTTC. This translates into CASSLTAQGDPYEQYF.

J is TRBJ2-7 and V is TRBV4-1; D unclear. The CDR3 has 15 residues. Between the trimmed V and J ends, which lost 0 bases and 3 bases, there was a span of 12 bases. CDR1 and CDR2 from the germline V gene are MGHRA and YSYEKL. The CDR3: CASSQETSSIYEQYF. CDR3 in DNA: TGCGCCAGCAGCCAAGAAACCTCTAGTATCTACGAGCAGTACTTC.

With respect to this clone: This CDR3 is also generated by other DNA sequences in the sample. The V and J genes are TRBV9 and TRBJ1-1; D gene ambiguous. This CDR3 comprises 14 residues. V lost 0 bases and J lost 0, with 6 bases in between. CDR1 is SGDLS, CDR2 YYNGEE, per germline. DNA for the CDR3: TGTGCCAGCAGCGTAGGTGGGGTGAACACTGAAGCTTTCTTT. This translates into CASSVGGVNTEAFF.

The chain employs TRBV27 and TRBJ2-7; 10 nucleotides align to TRBD1. CDR1 is MNHEY and CDR2 is SMNVEV in the germline V gene (reference sequence). There are 16 residues in the CDR3. The V gene end was trimmed by 3 bases and the J gene end by 7 bases; junction bases not matched to a gene: 12. CDR3 amino acids: CASSFKRWGQGSEQYF. CDR3 nucleotides: TGTGCCAGCAGTTTTAAGAGGTGGGGACAGGGGTCAGAGCAGTACTTC.

V is TRBV13 and J is TRBJ2-1; TRBD1 agrees at 8 bases. Per germline, CDR1 PRHDT and CDR2 FYEKMQ (reference sequence). The CDR3 covers 16 residues. The J segment lost 2 bases and the V segment lost 0 bases, leaving 3 bases of the junction unmatched. The CDR3: CASSLGRTGPYNEQFF. The CDR3 region has the DNA TGTGCCAGCAGCTTAGGAAGGACAGGGCCCTACAATGAGCAGTTCTTC.

This sequence joins TRBV7-9 and TRBJ1-6; D is unresolved. CDR1 and CDR2 from the germline V gene are SEHNR and FQNEAQ (reference sequence). This CDR3 contains 16 residues. V lost 1 base, J lost 6 bases, and 13 bases lay in between. As DNA, the CDR3 is TGTGCCAGCAGCTTAGGCGACAACGAGCGTAATTCACCCCTCCACTTT. Translated: CASSLGDNERNSPLHF.

The chain links TRBV4-3 to TRBJ2-7; 11 bases match TRBD2. The CDR3 has 18 amino acids. Germline-derived CDR1 and CDR2 are LGHNA and YSLEER. J lost 2 bases, V lost 2 bases, and 11 bases had no gene match. CDR3 in DNA: TGCGCCAGCAGCCAACAGGGGACTAGCGGACCCGGTACCTACGAGCAGTACTTC. It is translated as CASSQQGTSGPGTYEQYF.

This clone was detected once. The chain employs TRBV4-1 and TRBJ2-7; D not resolved. The CDR3 is made up of 14 amino acids. Germline lookup yields CDR1 MGHRA and CDR2 YSYEKL. The V end lost 1 base, the J end lost 3 bases, and 10 bases lay between the germline ends. The CDR3 nucleotides read TGCGCCAGCAGCCAAGGGCAGCCAGTCTACGAGCAGTACTTC. This gives the protein CASSQGQPVYEQYF.

J is TRBJ2-7 and V is TRBV7-9; 8 positions agree with TRBD1. This CDR3 has 14 residues. Germline-derived CDR1 and CDR2 are SEHNR and FQNEAQ (reference sequence). Germline trimming cut 6 bases from V and 5 bases from J; bases unmatched to any gene: 9. This CDR3 reads CASRAGQGRNEQYF. DNA of the CDR3: TGTGCCAGCAGAGCCGGACAGGGAAGGAACGAGCAGTACTTC.

The chain recombines TRBV10-3 with TRBJ2-7, with 7 bases fitting TRBD2. The CDR3 runs to 14 residues. The J segment lost 1 base and the V segment lost 9 bases, leaving 9 bases of the junction unmatched. Germline V CDR1 and CDR2: ENHRY, SYGVKD. CDR3 in DNA: TGTGCCATTCAACCGACTAGCTCATCCTACGAGCAGTACTTC. Residues: CAIQPTSSSYEQYF.

This chain joins TRBV7-8 and TRBJ1-2; a possible D gene is TRBD1 (5 bases). This CDR3 is built from 15 residues. Germline V lookup: CDR1 SGHVS, CDR2 FQNEAQ. Trimming removed 5 bases from V and 4 bases from J, with 17 bases in between. This chain's CDR3 is CASSQGEGESYGYTF. The DNA for the CDR3 is TGTGCCAGCAGCCAGGGAGAAGGGGAGAGCTATGGCTACACCTTC.

The chain couples TRBV13 to TRBJ1-6; D perhaps matches TRBD1 (6 bases). V was shortened by 4 bases and J by 8 bases, with 21 bases between the two germline ends. CDR1 and CDR2 (germline): PRHDT, FYEKMQ (reference sequence). CDR3 length: 17 residues. The CDR3 DNA reads TGTGCCAGCAGCTCCCGCGGAGCGACAGGTTTGGATTCACCCCTCCACTTT. This gives the protein CASSSRGATGLDSPLHF. The full variable domain, in which reference TRBV13 and TRBJ1-6 provide the parts outside the CDR3, is AAGVIQSPRHLIKEKRETATLKCYPIPRHDTVYWYQQGPGQDPQFLISFYEKMQSDKGSIPDRFSAQQFSDYHSELNMSSLELGDSALYFCASSSRGATGLDSPLHFGNGTRLTVT.

Regarding this clone: Other DNA sequences from this sample encode an identical CDR3 as well. The chain employs TRBV10-1 and TRBJ2-3, with no clear D. Germline V CDR1 and CDR2: WNHNN, SYGVQD (reference sequence). Between the trimmed V and J ends, which lost 3 bases and 5 bases, there was a span of 3 bases. This CDR3 region has 11 residues. The CDR3 DNA is TGCGCCAGCAGTGACGGAGATACGCAGTATTTT. This gives the protein CASSDGDTQYF.

V is TRBV4-3 and J is TRBJ2-7; 11 nucleotides align to TRBD2. Per germline, CDR1 LGHNA and CDR2 YSLEER. The CDR3 covers 15 residues. With V trimmed by 5 bases and J by 3 bases, 6 bases remained unmatched. The DNA of the CDR3 is TGCGCCAGCAGCGCCACTAGCGGGAGCTTCTACGAGCAGTACTTC. As protein: CASSATSGSFYEQYF.

This chain links TRBV11-2 with TRBJ2-5, with D maybe TRBD2 (5 bases). The J call is in doubt because the DNA end fits TRBJ2-7 better. This CDR3 has 14 amino acids. The germline V gene encodes CDR1 SGHAT and CDR2 FQNNGV. CDR3 region: CASSLMAGNYEQYF. CDR3 sequence (DNA): TGTGCCAGCAGCTTAATGGCCGGGAACTACGAGCAGTACTTC.

The rearrangement links TRBV7-2 to TRBJ2-7, with unresolved D. Germline lookup yields CDR1 SGHTA and CDR2 FQGNSA. CDR3 size: 14 residues. The V and J ends lost 4 bases and 0 bases respectively, with 10 bases between them. The CDR3 reads CASSSTPASYEQYF. The CDR3 DNA follows: TGTGCCAGCAGCTCTACTCCGGCCTCCTACGAGCAGTACTTC.

This rearrangement joins TRBV5-1 to TRBJ2-3; D perhaps matches TRBD1 (6 bases). Between the trimmed V and J ends, which lost 0 bases and 2 bases, there was a span of 7 bases. Germline V gene data show CDR1 as SGHRS and CDR2 as YFSETQ. The CDR3 covers 14 residues. The CDR3 DNA is TGCGCCAGCAGCTTGGGACAGGCCACAGATACGCAGTATTTT. Its protein is CASSLGQATDTQYF.